These T cell receptor beta chains were read from a single sample in a study of blood T cell repertoires in COVID-19. Here immunoSEQ multiplex PCR was the method, and the copy in TCRdb shows in-frame clones only, minus some. The data hold hundreds of thousands of clones, with about 89% observed a single time. Sample: peripheral blood. The source is a woman aged 55-69 years with COVID-19, enrolled during active disease. The CDR3 runs from the conserved cysteine through the conserved F or W. A D gene is named only where the DNA matches it firmly. For some rows the clone size is stated as once, few or many, or as a class when expanded; others skip it.

v_gene: TRBV5-6; abundance: few; d_gene: NA; j_gene: TRBJ1-2; CDR3nt: TGTGCCAGCAGCTTAACAGGAGTATATGGCTACACCTTC; CDR3aa: CASSLTGVYGYTF
v_gene: TRBV28; abundance: NA; d_gene: NA; j_gene: TRBJ2-3; CDR3nt: TGTGCCAGCGTTTACGGGGGCGGGGGTTTGTATACGCAGTATTTT; CDR3aa: CASVYGGGGLYTQYF
v_gene: TRBV28; abundance: NA; d_gene: TRBD1; j_gene: TRBJ2-1; CDR3nt: TGTGCCAGCAGTTTTTTCGGTGGAAGGACAGGGGGCCACAATGAGCAGTTCTTC; CDR3aa: CASSFFGGRTGGHNEQFF
v_gene: TRBV7-6; abundance: NA; d_gene: TRBD2; j_gene: TRBJ2-3; CDR3nt: TGTGCCAGCAGCTTAGGTACGCCTAGCGGGGGAATCACAGATACGCAGTATTTT; CDR3aa: CASSLGTPSGGITDTQYF
v_gene: TRBV9; abundance: NA; d_gene: TRBD1; j_gene: TRBJ2-5; CDR3nt: TGTGCCAGCAGCGTAGGCAGGGGGCAACTGAAGACCCAGTACTTC; CDR3aa: CASSVGRGQLKTQYF
v_gene: TRBV6-6; abundance: NA; d_gene: NA; j_gene: TRBJ1-2; CDR3nt: TGTGCCAGCAGTTACGGGATGGGGAGGGACTATGGCTACACCTTC; CDR3aa: CASSYGMGRDYGYTF
v_gene: TRBV7-2; abundance: NA; d_gene: TRBD1; j_gene: TRBJ2-1; CDR3nt: TGTGCCAGCATCCGGGACAGGGTTTCCAATGAGCAGTTCTTC; CDR3aa: CASIRDRVSNEQFF
v_gene: TRBV6-6; abundance: NA; d_gene: NA; j_gene: TRBJ1-1; CDR3nt: TGTGCCAGCAGCCCCGGACAGTCTGAAGCTTTCTTT; CDR3aa: CASSPGQSEAFF
v_gene: TRBV7-9; abundance: NA; d_gene: NA; j_gene: TRBJ2-1; CDR3nt: TGTGCCAGCAGCACGCGGGACTCGGGAATGTTCTTC; CDR3aa: CASSTRDSGMFF
v_gene: TRBV7-2; abundance: once; d_gene: TRBD1; j_gene: TRBJ1-1; CDR3nt: TGTGCCAGCAGCTTCGCGGGCCGAGGGGGCGGGACTGAAGCTTTCTTT; CDR3aa: CASSFAGRGGGTEAFF
v_gene: TRBV19; abundance: NA; d_gene: TRBD1; j_gene: TRBJ1-1; CDR3nt: TGTGCCAGTAGTATAGTAGGGGGCCGGAGTGAAGCTTTCTTT; CDR3aa: CASSIVGGRSEAFF
v_gene: TRBV28; abundance: NA; d_gene: TRBD2; j_gene: TRBJ2-7; CDR3nt: TGTGCCAGCAGTTTCCGGCTAGCGGGGGCCCTTAACTACGAGCAGTACTTC; CDR3aa: CASSFRLAGALNYEQYF
v_gene: TRBV28; abundance: NA; d_gene: NA; j_gene: TRBJ1-2; CDR3nt: TGTGCCAGCAGTACCCCCTCGGGGGGGGTTAACTATGGCTACACCTTC; CDR3aa: CASSTPSGGVNYGYTF
v_gene: TRBV29-1; abundance: NA; d_gene: TRBD1; j_gene: TRBJ1-2; CDR3nt: TGCAGCGTGAGGACAGGGGAAAACTATGGCTACACCTTC; CDR3aa: CSVRTGENYGYTF
v_gene: TRBV30; abundance: NA; d_gene: TRBD2; j_gene: TRBJ2-1; CDR3nt: TGTGCCTGGAAAGCCCTAGCGGGGGGCGCGCGGGGTGAGCAGTTCTTC; CDR3aa: CAWKALAGGARGEQFF
v_gene: TRBV24-1; abundance: NA; d_gene: TRBD1; j_gene: TRBJ2-2; CDR3nt: TGTGCCACCAGTGAAGCCTCTAAACCAGGGGGAAACACCGGGGAGCTGTTTTTT; CDR3aa: CATSEASKPGGNTGELFF
v_gene: TRBV5-6; abundance: once; d_gene: TRBD1; j_gene: TRBJ2-7; CDR3nt: TGTGCCAGCAGCTTGGTTGGGACAGGGGGTGGGGAGCAGTACTTC; CDR3aa: CASSLVGTGGGEQYF
v_gene: TRBV19; abundance: NA; d_gene: NA; j_gene: TRBJ1-4; CDR3nt: TGTGCCAGTAGTATTAACTGGGGGGATGAAAAACTGTTTTTT; CDR3aa: CASSINWGDEKLFF
v_gene: TRBV5-1; abundance: NA; d_gene: TRBD1; j_gene: TRBJ1-1; CDR3nt: TGCGCCAGCAGCCCTGGACGGGGACAGGGGAACACTGAAGCTTTCTTT; CDR3aa: CASSPGRGQGNTEAFF
v_gene: TRBV5-1; abundance: NA; d_gene: TRBD2; j_gene: TRBJ2-1; CDR3nt: TGCGCCAGCAGCTTGGGGCTAGCGGGTGATTACAATGAGCAGTTCTTC; CDR3aa: CASSLGLAGDYNEQFF
v_gene: TRBV6-5; abundance: NA; d_gene: NA; j_gene: TRBJ1-5; CDR3nt: TGTGCCAGCAGTCCGACAGGACGCAATCAGCCCCAGCATTTT; CDR3aa: CASSPTGRNQPQHF
v_gene: TRBV7-9; abundance: NA; d_gene: NA; j_gene: TRBJ2-5; CDR3nt: TGTGCCAGCAGCTTTGATTGGGGCTGGGAGACCCAGTACTTC; CDR3aa: CASSFDWGWETQYF
v_gene: TRBV18; abundance: once; d_gene: NA; j_gene: TRBJ2-2; CDR3nt: TGTGCCAGCTCACCAGTGATTGAGACCGGGGAGCTGTTTTTT; CDR3aa: CASSPVIETGELFF
v_gene: TRBV11-3; abundance: NA; d_gene: NA; j_gene: TRBJ2-5; CDR3nt: TGTGCCAGCAGCTTAGCGGGGGAGACCCAGTACTTC; CDR3aa: CASSLAGETQYF
v_gene: TRBV24-1; abundance: NA; d_gene: NA; j_gene: TRBJ1-5; CDR3nt: TGTGCCACCAGTGATTCCCGGACTCCTCAGCCCCAGCATTTT; CDR3aa: CATSDSRTPQPQHF
v_gene: TRBV19; abundance: NA; d_gene: NA; j_gene: TRBJ2-2; CDR3nt: TGTGCCAGTAGTAGATTAGCCGGCACCGGGGAGCTGTTTTTT; CDR3aa: CASSRLAGTGELFF
v_gene: TRBV7-9; abundance: NA; d_gene: NA; j_gene: TRBJ1-4; CDR3nt: TGTGCCAGCAGCTTAGACCTTGGGTCGAGGGGGCTGTTTTTT; CDR3aa: CASSLDLGSRGLFF
v_gene: TRBV6-1; abundance: NA; d_gene: NA; j_gene: TRBJ2-5; CDR3nt: TGTGCCAGCAGTGAAGTCTCCCGGTTTTGGGAGACCCAGTACTTC; CDR3aa: CASSEVSRFWETQYF
v_gene: TRBV3-1/TRBV3-2; abundance: NA; d_gene: NA; j_gene: TRBJ1-6; CDR3nt: TGTGCCAGCAGCCAGGGCAGTCCCAATTCACCCCTCCACTTT; CDR3aa: CASSQGSPNSPLHF
v_gene: TRBV19; abundance: NA; d_gene: TRBD1; j_gene: TRBJ1-6; CDR3nt: TGTGCCAGTAGTATGCGGACAGGGCGATACTCCTATAATTCACCCCTCCACTTT; CDR3aa: CASSMRTGRYSYNSPLHF
v_gene: TRBV10-3; abundance: once; d_gene: NA; j_gene: TRBJ2-3; CDR3nt: TGTGCCATCAGTGAGTCTGGCCCTACGCAGTATTTT; CDR3aa: CAISESGPTQYF
v_gene: TRBV18; abundance: many; d_gene: TRBD1; j_gene: TRBJ1-1; CDR3nt: TGTGCCAGCTCACCCCAGGGGGATGCTGAAGCTTTCTTT; CDR3aa: CASSPQGDAEAFF
v_gene: TRBV20-1; abundance: NA; d_gene: NA; j_gene: TRBJ2-3; CDR3nt: TGCAGTGCTAGAGAAGCTACGCAGTATTTT; CDR3aa: CSAREATQYF
v_gene: TRBV6-5; abundance: NA; d_gene: NA; j_gene: TRBJ2-4; CDR3nt: TGTGCCAGCAGCCTAAGACCTAGAAACATTCAGTACTTC; CDR3aa: CASSLRPRNIQYF
v_gene: TRBV7-9; abundance: NA; d_gene: TRBD1; j_gene: TRBJ1-1; CDR3nt: TGTGCCAGCAGCCCCGCCGGGACAGCTGCCGGGGGACGAGCTTTCTTT; CDR3aa: CASSPAGTAAGGRAFF
v_gene: TRBV5-4; abundance: NA; d_gene: NA; j_gene: TRBJ1-6; CDR3nt: TGTGCCAGCAGCTTCGGACGGGGGAATTCACCCCTCCACTTT; CDR3aa: CASSFGRGNSPLHF
v_gene: TRBV5-4; abundance: NA; d_gene: NA; j_gene: TRBJ1-1; CDR3nt: TGTGCCAGCAGCCCCCGCGACAGTCCCACTGAAGCTTTCTTT; CDR3aa: CASSPRDSPTEAFF
v_gene: TRBV19; abundance: NA; d_gene: TRBD1; j_gene: TRBJ1-5; CDR3nt: TGTGCCAGTAGCGGGACAGCGAGTAGCAATCAGCCCCAGCATTTT; CDR3aa: CASSGTASSNQPQHF
v_gene: TRBV19; abundance: NA; d_gene: NA; j_gene: TRBJ2-5; CDR3nt: TGTGCCAGTAGTATAGGAGGGGGGGGAGAGACCCAGTACTTC; CDR3aa: CASSIGGGGETQYF
v_gene: TRBV18; abundance: once; d_gene: NA; j_gene: TRBJ2-6; CDR3nt: TGTGCCAGCTCACCATCCAGCTCTGGGGCCAACGTCCTGACTTTC; CDR3aa: CASSPSSSGANVLTF
v_gene: TRBV5-5; abundance: NA; d_gene: TRBD1; j_gene: TRBJ1-2; CDR3nt: TGTGCCAGCAGTTACAGGGGGTTAAACTATGGCTACACCTTC; CDR3aa: CASSYRGLNYGYTF
v_gene: TRBV12-3/TRBV12-4; abundance: NA; d_gene: NA; j_gene: TRBJ2-2; CDR3nt: TGTGCCAGCAGTCCTAACACCGGGGAGCTGTTTTTT; CDR3aa: CASSPNTGELFF
v_gene: TRBV5-1; abundance: NA; d_gene: TRBD1; j_gene: TRBJ1-2; CDR3nt: TGCGCCAGCAGCCCACAGGGACAGGGTCGGGGCTACACCTTC; CDR3aa: CASSPQGQGRGYTF